Listed here are 10 T cell receptor beta chains from one sample, sequenced in a study of T cells in pancreatic ductal adenocarcinoma. Surgery without prior neoadjuvant therapy was the treatment of the selected pancreatic ductal adenocarcinoma patients. Profiling relied on immunoSEQ multiplex PCR, and the TCRdb table lists in-frame clones only, not all of them. The table lists 7,500 to 10,000 clones, over 85% of them singletons, with 3.1% in the top ten. The specimen sequenced was PBMCs. The origin of the receptors is a human donor with pancreatic ductal adenocarcinoma.

This sequence joins TRBV28 and TRBJ2-7; 8 bases line up with TRBD2. CDR3 size: 14 residues. Germline lookup yields CDR1 MDHEN and CDR2 SYDVKM. J lost 4 bases, V lost 3 bases, and 5 bases had no gene match. CDR3 protein: CASSLTQREYEQYF. The CDR3 DNA sequence: TGTGCCAGCAGTTTGACTCAGCGGGAGTACGAGCAGTACTTC. The full variable domain, with the rest looked up from reference TRBV28 and TRBJ2-7, is DVKVTQSSRYLVKRTGEKVFLECVQDMDHENMFWYRQDPGLGLRLIYFSYDVKMKEKGDIPEGYSVSREKKERFSLILESASTNQTSMYLCASSLTQREYEQYFGPGTRLTVT.

This chain connects TRBV14 to TRBJ2-7, with D maybe TRBD2 (6 bases). Germline values: CDR1 SGHDN, CDR2 FVKESK. Trimming cost V 5 bases and J 3 bases, with 17 bases left between them. The CDR3 totals 15 residues. CDR3 coding DNA: TGTGCCAGCAGCACACGAAGGGGAGGCGGCTACGAGCAGTACTTC. Its protein is CASSTRRGGGYEQYF.

J is TRBJ2-7 and V is TRBV6-1; D uncertain. V dropped 2 bases and J dropped 3 bases, with 8 bases sitting between them. The V gene's germline CDR1 is MNHNS and CDR2 SASEGT. The CDR3 length is 13 residues. CDR3 region: CASSETPLYEQYF. The CDR3 nucleotides read TGTGCCAGCAGTGAAACACCCCTCTACGAGCAGTACTTC.

The sample holds a few counts of this clone. The genes are TRBV7-9 and TRBJ2-3, with a weak D call TRBD2 (6 bases). Germline CDR1 is SEHNR and CDR2 is FQNEAQ (reference sequence). Deletions cut 3 bases from V and 2 bases from J, with 15 bases between. This CDR3 is 16 amino acids long. This CDR3 reads CASSFRRDGNTDTQYF. CDR3 in DNA: TGTGCCAGCAGCTTCCGGAGGGATGGGAACACAGATACGCAGTATTTT. Drawing the rest from reference TRBV7-9 and TRBJ2-3, the complete variable domain is DTGVSQNPRHKITKRGQNVTFRCDPISEHNRLYWYRQTLGQGPEFLTYFQNEAQLEKSRLLSDRFSAERPKGSFSTLEIQRTEQGDSAMYLCASSFRRDGNTDTQYFGPGTRLTVL.

In its sample, this clone was seen a few times. This chain connects TRBV7-9 to TRBJ1-2; perhaps TRBD1 as D (5 bases). Germline V gives CDR1 SEHNR, CDR2 FQNEAQ (reference sequence). The V end was cut by 5 bases, the J end by 2 bases, with 9 bases between. The CDR3 has 13 residues. CDR3 in amino acids: CASSREGNYGYTF. The DNA for the CDR3 is TGTGCCAGCAGCCGGGAGGGGAACTATGGCTACACCTTC. Full variable domain (rest looked up from reference TRBV7-9 and TRBJ1-2): DTGVSQNPRHKITKRGQNVTFRCDPISEHNRLYWYRQTLGQGPEFLTYFQNEAQLEKSRLLSDRFSAERPKGSFSTLEIQRTEQGDSAMYLCASSREGNYGYTFGSGTRLTVV.

This clone was seen more than once but under ten times. The chain recombines TRBV5-4 with TRBJ1-2; 9 bases align to TRBD1. This CDR3 is built from 16 residues. Germline V gene data show CDR1 as SGHNT and CDR2 as YYREEE (reference sequence). J gave up 4 bases and V 5 bases, and 12 bases lay outside the gene matches. CDR3 in amino acids: CASRRSGTGKGYGYTF. The CDR3 DNA reads as TGTGCCAGCAGGCGGAGTGGGACAGGGAAGGGCTATGGCTACACCTTC.

This chain uses TRBV7-9 with TRBJ1-3; no reliable D call. Trimming removed 5 bases at V and 1 base at J, with 9 bases between. The CDR3 runs to 14 residues. Per the germline V gene, CDR1 is SEHNR and CDR2 is FQNEAQ (reference sequence). The CDR3 DNA is TGTGCCAGCAGCCGGGCGGGGTCTGGAAACACCATATATTTT. This gives the protein CASSRAGSGNTIYF.

The chain couples TRBV11-3 to TRBJ1-2; 7 bases align to TRBD1. Germline V gene data show CDR1 as SGHNT and CDR2 as YENEEA. The CDR3 covers 13 residues. Trimming cost V 5 bases and J 8 bases; bases outside gene matches: 8. The CDR3 DNA reads as TGTGCCAGCAGCGCCACACAGGGGAGGGGCTACACCTTC. This gives the protein CASSATQGRGYTF.

The chain uses TRBV5-1 and TRBJ2-7; a weak D match, TRBD2 (5 bases). The CDR3 length is 14 residues. The V gene's germline CDR1 is SGHRS and CDR2 YFSETQ. Trimming left V 6 bases short and J 1 base short, with 14 bases between. The CDR3 coding sequence is TGCGCCAGCACCGCGTCGGGAAAATCCTACGAGCAGTACTTC. Residues: CASTASGKSYEQYF.

J is TRBJ1-1 and V is TRBV18; weak D call: TRBD1 (5 bases). Looked up from germline, CDR1 is KGHSH and CDR2 is LQKENI. Trimming left V 6 bases short and J 6 bases short, with 32 bases between. CDR3 length: 19 amino acids. The CDR3 protein is CASSPRGGSRTTGDAEAFF. The DNA of the CDR3 is TGTGCCAGCTCTCCTCGGGGGGGGAGCAGGACCACTGGGGATGCTGAAGCTTTCTTT.